A selection of T cell receptor beta chains follows, all from one sample in a study of blood T cells in healthy people across ages. TCRdb used MiXCR to reprocess the 5' RACE reads, holding one entry per CDR3 protein. The sample lists 1.5 million to 2 million distinct CDR3 sequences, around 50% occurring once. Sequenced: blood. The receptors stem from a middle-aged woman in good health. Both conserved end residues are part of each CDR3. A D gene is named only where the DNA matches it firmly. Clone size appears in some rows only: once, few, many, or a class for an expanded clone.

>-|TRBV7-8|-|TRBJ2-5
TGTGCCAGCAATCCCCGGGACTCTCAAGAGACCCAGTACTTC
CASNPRDSQETQYF
>-|TRBV11-2|TRBD2|TRBJ2-4
TGTGCCAGCAGCCAAGGACTAGCGGGATCGCGGGAGACCCAGTACTTT
CASSQGLAGSRETQYF
>few|TRBV20-1|TRBD2|TRBJ2-3
TGCAGTGCTAGTGGGGGCCTGACTAGCGGGGGGAGCACAGATACGCAGTATTTT
CSASGGLTSGGSTDTQYF
>few|TRBV20-1|-|TRBJ2-5
TGCAGTGCTAAGGACTTCCCGGAGACCCAGTACTTC
CSAKDFPETQYF
>-|TRBV4-1|-|TRBJ2-7
TGCGCCAGCAGCCAAGATTCGGACAGTTACTCCTACGAGCAGTACTTC
CASSQDSDSYSYEQYF
>-|TRBV6-5|TRBD2|TRBJ2-7
TGTGCCAGCAGTTACCGACTAGCGGGGGGGCGAGAGCAGTACTTC
CASSYRLAGGREQYF
>-|TRBV7-2|TRBD1|TRBJ1-5
TGTGCCAGCAGCTCCGAAGGGGGCGGGTTCAATCAGCCCCAGCATTTT
CASSSEGGGFNQPQHF
>many|TRBV6-5|TRBD2|TRBJ2-1
TGTGCCAGCAGGGGACTAGCGGGGTACAATGAGCAGTTCTTC
CASRGLAGYNEQFF
>-|TRBV7-2|-|TRBJ2-1
TGTGCCAGCAGCTTAGAGGGGGTCGTAAGGTACAATGAGCAGTTCTTC
CASSLEGVVRYNEQFF
>few|TRBV4-1|-|TRBJ1-2
TGCGCCAGCAGCCAACCCTCCCTGGGACTTGGATTTGGCTACACCTTC
CASSQPSLGLGFGYTF
>few|TRBV9|TRBD2|TRBJ2-1
TGTGCCAGCAGTGCAGCGGGGGGGTCCTATGAGCAGTTCTTC
CASSAAGGSYEQFF
>-|TRBV6-2/TRBV6-3|TRBD1|TRBJ2-3
TGTGCCAGCAGTTCGACCCACAGGGGGCGAACGTCGGATACGCAGTATTTT
CASSSTHRGRTSDTQYF
>few|TRBV15|TRBD1|TRBJ2-5
TGTGCCACCAGCAGAGATAGGAGCCGGGACAGCTTCGCCAATGAGCAGTACTTC
CATSRDRSRDSFANEQYF
>-|TRBV7-9|TRBD2|TRBJ2-3
TGTGCCAGCAGCCCAGTAGCGGGGTTGGAGTCAGATACGCAGTATTTT
CASSPVAGLESDTQYF
>-|TRBV4-1|-|TRBJ1-2
TGCGCCAGCAGCCAACCTAGGGGGGCTGGCTACACCTTC
CASSQPRGAGYTF
>many|TRBV5-6|-|TRBJ2-7
TGTGCCAGCAGCTCGACAGATTCGTACGAGCAGTACTTC
CASSSTDSYEQYF
>-|TRBV10-3|TRBD1|TRBJ2-1
TGTGCCATCAGAACACAAACAGGGGTCGATGAGCAGTTCTTC
CAIRTQTGVDEQFF
>once|TRBV20-1|-|TRBJ1-2
TGCAGTGCTAGAGAAGTTCTCGCGACGGGCCTCTATGGCTACACCTTC
CSAREVLATGLYGYTF
>few|TRBV4-3|TRBD2|TRBJ2-7
TGCGCCAGCAGCCAAGATTCAGCAGCGGGGGCCTACGAGCAGTACTTC
CASSQDSAAGAYEQYF
>few|TRBV3-1|TRBD2|TRBJ2-5
TGTGCCAGCAGCCAACTACCCCCTGGACTAGGCGAGACCCAGTACTTC
CASSQLPPGLGETQYF
>-|TRBV11-2|TRBD1|TRBJ2-7
TGTGCCAGCAGAAGGAGAAGGACAGGGAGTCACGAGCAGTACTTC
CASRRRRTGSHEQYF
>-|TRBV5-1|TRBD1|TRBJ1-2
TGCGCCAGCAGCTTCCAGGGACAGGGAAGTGGCTACACCTTC
CASSFQGQGSGYTF
>few|TRBV7-9|-|TRBJ2-7
TGTGCCAGCAGCTTAGTCCAGGGGTCGGCTTGGTACTTC
CASSLVQGSAWYF
>-|TRBV28|TRBD1|TRBJ1-2
TGTGCCAGCCAGGGACAGCTAATAGCTAACTATGGCTACACCTTC
CASQGQLIANYGYTF
>-|TRBV27|TRBD1|TRBJ2-6
TGTGCCAGCAGCAGACAGGGGTTCGCCTCTGGGGCCAACGTCCTGACTTTC
CASSRQGFASGANVLTF
>-|TRBV7-2|-|TRBJ2-3
TGTGCCAGCAGCTTGTGGGGCAGGCTTAACACAGATACGCAGTATTTT
CASSLWGRLNTDTQYF
>-|TRBV15|TRBD2|TRBJ2-5
TGTGCCACCAGCAGAACCCCGGGGGGTTCGCGCCAAGAGACCCAGTACTTC
CATSRTPGGSRQETQYF
>once|TRBV12-3/TRBV12-4|-|TRBJ2-1
TGTGCCAGCAGTTTAGATCGTGGTATCGGGGGAAATGAGCAGTTCTTC
CASSLDRGIGGNEQFF
>-|TRBV20-1|-|TRBJ1-1
TGCAGTGCTTTCCGGCCCACTGAAGCTTTCTTT
CSAFRPTEAFF
>-|TRBV7-9|-|TRBJ1-1
TGTGCCAGCAGCTTCACATTAGGGACTGAAGCTTTCTTT
CASSFTLGTEAFF
>few|TRBV7-2|TRBD1|TRBJ1-4
TGTGCCAGCACCGGCCACAGGGGAGCCGTGGGTGAAAAACTGTTTTTT
CASTGHRGAVGEKLFF
>-|TRBV6-1|-|TRBJ2-7
TGTGCCAGCAGTGACAACCTGCCTCACTACGAGCAGTACTTC
CASSDNLPHYEQYF
>few|TRBV12-3/TRBV12-4|-|TRBJ2-5
TGTGCCAGCAGGTCAGGGTGGGAGACCCAGTACTTC
CASRSGWETQYF
>few|TRBV4-3|-|TRBJ2-1
TGCGCCAGCAGCCAAGATAGGCAGACCTACAATGAGCAGTTCTTC
CASSQDRQTYNEQFF
>-|TRBV4-3|-|TRBJ2-2
TGCGCCAGCAGCCAAGATAAACAAACCGGGGAGCTGTTTTTT
CASSQDKQTGELFF
>few|TRBV20-1|-|TRBJ2-3
TGCAGTGCTAGTGAAGTGGGGCCCACAGATACGCAGTATTTT
CSASEVGPTDTQYF
>-|TRBV24-1|TRBD1|TRBJ2-3
TGTGCCACCAGCCCGGGACAGATCACAGATACGCAGTATTTT
CATSPGQITDTQYF
>-|TRBV4-2|-|TRBJ1-2
TGTGCCAGCAGCCAAGATGGCAGTCGACCAAGCTACACCTTC
CASSQDGSRPSYTF
>few|TRBV6-5|TRBD1|TRBJ2-3
TGTGCCAGCAAAACACCGGGACAGGGGCTCACAGATACGCAGTATTTT
CASKTPGQGLTDTQYF
>-|TRBV7-9|-|TRBJ1-5
TGTGCCAGCAGCTTGTGGGGGGGTGGAGGGAACAATCAGCCCCAGCATTTT
CASSLWGGGGNNQPQHF
>-|TRBV28|-|TRBJ2-4
TGTGCCAGTGGAGACGGACGACTAGCCAAAAACATTCAGTACTTC
CASGDGRLAKNIQYF
>-|TRBV6-5|-|TRBJ2-7
TGTGCCAGCAGGCCAACTATAACGTCCTCCTACGAGCAGTACTTC
CASRPTITSSYEQYF
>-|TRBV2|-|TRBJ2-5
TGTGCCAGCAGTGAATGGAAGGAAGAGACCCAGTACTTC
CASSEWKEETQYF
>-|TRBV18|-|TRBJ1-1
TGTGTCAGCTCACCAGTGGCAGGGGAGTACACTGAAGCTTTCTTT
CVSSPVAGEYTEAFF
>-|TRBV6-1|TRBD1|TRBJ2-1
TGTGCCAGCAGTGCCCCGGACAGGGGGCGAAATGAGCAGTTCTTC
CASSAPDRGRNEQFF
>-|TRBV6-2/TRBV6-3|TRBD1|TRBJ1-2
TGTGCCAGCAGCTTGACAGGGGCCCTAGGCTACACCTTC
CASSLTGALGYTF
>-|TRBV12-3/TRBV12-4|TRBD2|TRBJ2-3
TGTGCCAGCCGGAAAAGGGCTAGCGGGGGGGGTATAGGAGATACGCAGTATTTT
CASRKRASGGGIGDTQYF
>-|TRBV7-2|TRBD1|TRBJ2-3
TGTGCCAGCAGCTTAGAGGTCAGGGGGCCAGATACGCAGTATTTT
CASSLEVRGPDTQYF
>few|TRBV7-9|-|TRBJ2-3
TGTGCCAGCAGCCTATCCCCTCAGGCAAGCACAGATACGCAGTATTTT
CASSLSPQASTDTQYF